The sequence of this T cell receptor (beta chain) was determined in a study of T-cell reconstitution after alpha-beta-depleted transplantation in children. This clonotype was observed a handful of times. The target antigen is unknown. The authors prepared the TCRbeta library with unique molecular identifiers. TCRdb reprocessed the PCR reads with MiXCR, giving one entry per CDR3 protein. The sample consists of approximately 350,000 distinct CDR3 sequences, around 15% of them appearing once. V lost 3 bases to trimming and J lost 5 bases; unmatched junction nucleotides: 10. This CDR3 spans 15 amino acids. Study-level points and caveats: Reports say that about two months after transplant, the alpha-beta T cells came out of several hundred graft clones that had expanded. It was surviving recipient T cells and thymic progenitors that gave some patients high TCRbeta diversity at day 60. One year post-transplant, T-cell counts and diversity were largely derived from T cells produced anew.

The sequenced sample was PBMCs, mostly from graft donor cells, obtained 360 days after TCRalphabeta/CD19-depleted stem cell transplant. This chain links TRBV12-3 or TRBV12-4 with TRBJ2-7, with 7 nucleotides matching TRBD2. The receptor's source is a male patient aged 2-10 years who had a stem cell transplant for acute lymphoblastic leukemia, so the T cells may come from the graft donor. The CDR3 bases are TGTGCCAGCAGTTTTAGTCCTCGGACTAGAGACGAGCAGTACTTC. Translating it yields CASSFSPRTRDEQYF.